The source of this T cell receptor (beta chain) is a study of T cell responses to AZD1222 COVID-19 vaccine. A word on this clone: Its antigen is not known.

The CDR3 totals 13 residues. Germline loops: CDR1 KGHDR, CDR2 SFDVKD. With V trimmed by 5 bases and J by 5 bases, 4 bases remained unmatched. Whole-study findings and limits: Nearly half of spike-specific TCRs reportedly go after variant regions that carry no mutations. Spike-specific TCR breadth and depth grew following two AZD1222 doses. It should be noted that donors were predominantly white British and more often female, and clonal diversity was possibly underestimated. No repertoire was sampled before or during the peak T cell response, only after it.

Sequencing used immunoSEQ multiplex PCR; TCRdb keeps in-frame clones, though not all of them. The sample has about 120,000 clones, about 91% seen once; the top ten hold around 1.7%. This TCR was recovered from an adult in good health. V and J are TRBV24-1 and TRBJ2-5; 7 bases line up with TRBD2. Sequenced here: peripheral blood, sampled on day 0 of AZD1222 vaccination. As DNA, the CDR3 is TGTGCCACCAGTGGCGGGAGTCTGGAGACCCAGTACTTC. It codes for CATSGGSLETQYF.